Listed here are 8 T cell receptor beta chains from one sample, sequenced in a study of blood T cell repertoires in COVID-19. Produced via immunoSEQ multiplex PCR; TCRdb's table is partial and in-frame only. The profile shows about 160,000 clones, 82% of them singletons. The material sequenced was peripheral blood. All receptors derive from a woman aged 40 to 55 with COVID-19, enrolled during active disease.

The V and J genes are TRBV6-5 and TRBJ2-7; D is perhaps TRBD1 (6 bases). V lost 8 bases, J lost 3 bases, and 17 bases lay in between. Germline loops: CDR1 MNHEY, CDR2 SVGAGI. The CDR3 contains 14 residues. The CDR3 sequence is CASRGHNRGYEQYF. CDR3 nucleotides: TGTGCCAGCCGGGGACACAACCGGGGCTACGAGCAGTACTTC.

The chain is built from TRBV10-1 and TRBJ1-3; D not resolved. Germline CDR1 and CDR2: WNHNN and SYGVQD (reference sequence). V was clipped by 3 bases and J by 0 bases, with 6 bases between them. CDR3 length: 14 amino acids. The CDR3 protein is CASSDIRSGNTIYF. The CDR3 DNA reads TGCGCCAGCAGTGATATCCGCTCTGGAAACACCATATATTTT.

The rearrangement joins TRBV28 to TRBJ1-5; possible D gene TRBD1, 6 bases. The CDR3 loop spans 16 amino acids. The V gene lost 3 bases and the J gene lost 4 bases, with 16 bases spanning the gap. The germline V gene has CDR1 MDHEN and CDR2 SYDVKM. The CDR3 spells CASSFEAVGANQPQHF. DNA of the CDR3: TGTGCCAGCAGTTTTGAAGCTGTGGGGGCAAATCAGCCCCAGCATTTT.

In DNA, the CDR3 is TGTGCCAGCAGCTTAGCGTCTCGGAACTATGGCTACACCTTC. This codes for CASSLASRNYGYTF. The J gene is TRBJ1-2, the V gene TRBV7-2, with unresolved D. CDR3 length: 14 amino acids. Trimming left V 0 bases short and J 2 bases short, with 7 bases between. Germline V lookup: CDR1 SGHTA, CDR2 FQGNSA. The variable domain in full, with the rest retrieved from reference TRBV7-2 and TRBJ1-2, is GAGVSQSPSNKVTEKGKDVELRCDPISGHTALYWYRQSLGQGLEFLIYFQGNSAPDKSGLPSDRFSAERTGGSVSTLTIQRTQQEDSAVYLCASSLASRNYGYTFGSGTRLTVV.

This clone was observed once. The rearrangement joins TRBV6-2 or TRBV6-3 to TRBJ1-5; 10 bases match TRBD1. The CDR3 covers 18 residues. V lost 2 bases to trimming and J lost 0 bases; unmatched junction nucleotides: 7. Per the germline V gene, CDR1 is MNHEY and CDR2 is SVGEGT. The CDR3: CASSYRGTGAYSNQPQHF. CDR3 coding DNA: TGTGCCAGCAGTTACCGGGGGACAGGGGCTTATAGCAATCAGCCCCAGCATTTT.

The chain employs TRBV5-4 and TRBJ2-5, with D maybe TRBD2 (5 bases). V lost 4 bases and J lost 7, with 14 bases in between. The germline CDR1 and CDR2 sequences are SGHNT and YYREEE (reference sequence). This CDR3 contains 13 residues. CDR3 amino acids: CASSPDSPATQYF. CDR3 nucleotides: TGTGCCAGCAGCCCGGACTCTCCTGCGACCCAGTACTTC.

The chain joins TRBV3-1 (or the pseudogene TRBV3-2) to TRBJ1-1; no reliable D call. Germline V lookup: CDR1 LGHDT, CDR2 YNNKEL (reference sequence). The V end was cut by 0 bases, the J end by 11 bases, with 10 bases between. There are 12 residues in the CDR3. In DNA form, the CDR3 reads TGTGCCAGCAGCCAAGATCGGAGTTTGGCTTTCTTT. Residues: CASSQDRSLAFF.

The chain employs TRBV19 and TRBJ2-1, with 14 bases that match TRBD2. The CDR3 spans 17 residues. V trimming: 0 bases; J trimming: 7 bases; junction bases outside the gene matches: 5. Germline lookup yields CDR1 LNHDA and CDR2 SQIVND (reference sequence). CDR3 protein: CASSIDLWTSGGNEQFF. As DNA, the CDR3 is TGTGCCAGTAGTATAGATCTATGGACTAGCGGGGGGAATGAGCAGTTCTTC. The full variable domain, completed using reference TRBV19 and TRBJ2-1, is DGGITQSPKYLFRKEGQNVTLSCEQNLNHDAMYWYRQDPGQGLRLIYYSQIVNDFQKGDIAEGYSVSREKKESFPLTVTSAQKNPTAFYLCASSIDLWTSGGNEQFFGPGTRLTVL.